The 19 T cell receptor beta chains in this list originate from one sample, sequenced in a study of shared clonotypes between healthy human individuals. Here immunoSEQ multiplex PCR was the method, and the copy in TCRdb shows in-frame clones only, minus some. The table lists about 480,000 clones, about 80% of them singletons, with under 15% in the top ten. Sequencing was performed on PBMCs. The receptor source for this set is a woman aged 35 to 49 in good health. Some clones in this sample may be carry-over from other donors' samples.

This clone turned up a few times. The junction shows a germline mismatch at one end, possibly a read error. CDR3 in amino acids: CSVGTGGVGTLIF. Written as DNA, the CDR3 is TGCAGCGTAGGGACAGGGGGCGTTGGGACCCTAATCTTC. The gene calls are TRBV29-1 and TRBJ2-7; 12 bases align to TRBD1. Germline values: CDR1 SQVTM, CDR2 ANQGSEA. The CDR3 totals 13 residues.

Only a few counts were recorded for this clone. This chain joins TRBV7-8 and TRBJ1-2, with a tentative D call TRBD1 (5 bases). Germline values: CDR1 SGHVS, CDR2 FQNEAQ. This CDR3 has 13 amino acids. V lost 5 bases, J lost 4 bases, and 11 bases lay in between. CDR3 region: CASSPREGYGYTF. DNA for the CDR3: TGTGCCAGCAGCCCCAGGGAAGGCTATGGCTACACCTTC. Full variable domain (remainder filled in from reference TRBV7-8 and TRBJ1-2): GAGVSQSPRYKVAKRGQDVALRCDPISGHVSLFWYQQALGQGPEFLTYFQNEAQLDKSGLPSDRFFAERPEGSVSTLKIQRTQQEDSAVYLCASSPREGYGYTFGSGTRLTVV.

This clone has just a few counts. J is TRBJ2-2 and V is TRBV7-7; D call uncertain. There are 15 residues in the CDR3. Trimming removed 1 base from V and 0 bases from J, with 6 bases in between. Germline loops: CDR1 SSHAT, CDR2 FNYEAQ (reference sequence). The CDR3 region is CASSLGGSNTGELFF. CDR3 bases: TGTGCCAGCAGCTTAGGTGGTTCGAACACCGGGGAGCTGTTTTTT. The full variable domain, its missing parts supplied by reference TRBV7-7 and TRBJ2-2, is GAGVSQSPRYKVTKRGQDVTLRCDPISSHATLYWYQQALGQGPEFLTYFNYEAQPDKSGLPSDRFSAERPEGSISTLTIQRTEQRDSAMYRCASSLGGSNTGELFFGEGSRLTVL.

This clone was seen repeatedly, ten times or more. J is TRBJ1-1 and V is TRBV27, with TRBD1 identical over 7 bases. Germline assignment: CDR1 MNHEY and CDR2 SMNVEV (reference sequence). CDR3 length: 14 residues. V lost 5 bases to trimming and J lost 4 bases; unmatched junction nucleotides: 7. The CDR3 coding sequence is TGTGCCAGCAGTCCACAGACAGGGTCCACTGAAGCTTTCTTT. Residues: CASSPQTGSTEAFF.

The chain combines TRBV7-9 with TRBJ1-5; D remains ambiguous. The CDR3 runs to 13 residues. V was pared by 5 bases and J by 4 bases, with 9 bases between. Germline V gene sequence: CDR1 SEHNR, CDR2 FQNEAQ (reference sequence). The CDR3 reads CASSHNENQPQHF. CDR3 DNA: TGTGCCAGCAGCCATAATGAAAATCAGCCCCAGCATTTT.

V and J are TRBV29-1 and TRBJ2-3, with D perhaps matching TRBD2 (6 bases). The CDR3 loop spans 13 amino acids. V lost 3 bases and J lost 0, with 7 bases in between. The germline V gene encodes CDR1 SQVTM and CDR2 ANQGSEA. The CDR3 spells CSVEGTSTDTQYF. CDR3 nucleotides: TGCAGCGTTGAGGGGACTAGCACAGATACGCAGTATTTT.

This clone was counted once. V and J are TRBV28 and TRBJ1-2; 7 nucleotides agree with TRBD1. The CDR3 totals 17 residues. Germline-derived CDR1 and CDR2 are MDHEN and SYDVKM. V shed 8 bases, J shed 2 bases, and the junction held 17 bases outside the gene matches. CDR3 coding DNA: TGTGCCAGCCGCCCCCCCCCGACAGGGCCCTCAAACTATGGCTACACCTTC. Protein sequence: CASRPPPTGPSNYGYTF.

This clone showed up many times. This chain uses TRBV9 with TRBJ2-3; D is perhaps TRBD2 (5 bases). The V and J ends lost 2 bases and 3 bases respectively, with 10 bases between them. From germline, CDR1 is SGDLS and CDR2 YYNGEE. This CDR3 spans 14 amino acids. Here the CDR3 DNA reads TGTGCCAGCAGCGTTCAACCGGGGACAGATACGCAGTATTTT. Protein sequence: CASSVQPGTDTQYF.

The chain is built from TRBV7-3 and TRBJ1-6; the D is unclear. Germline V CDR1 and CDR2: SGHTA, FQGTGA. With 8 bases removed from V and 7 bases from J, the gap between germline ends came to 12 bases. The CDR3 runs 13 residues. The CDR3 nucleotides read TGTGCCAGCGGTAACGGATCAAATTCACCCCTCCACTTT. This codes for CASGNGSNSPLHF.

J is TRBJ2-7 and V is TRBV28; tentative D call: TRBD1 (5 bases). The CDR3 spans 14 residues. The germline V gene encodes CDR1 MDHEN and CDR2 SYDVKM. Between the trimmed V and J ends, which lost 2 bases and 5 bases, there was a span of 13 bases. The CDR3: CASSLVGRNNEQYF. The CDR3 DNA reads TGTGCCAGCAGTTTAGTGGGGCGGAATAACGAGCAGTACTTC.

The chain couples TRBV29-1 to TRBJ2-7, with a weak D call TRBD2 (6 bases). Germline assignment: CDR1 SQVTM and CDR2 ANQGSEA. Trimming pared 7 bases from V and 2 bases from J, leaving 18 bases between. The CDR3 is 14 amino acids. CDR3 protein: CSAIIRDSAYEQYF. CDR3 in DNA: TGCAGCGCCATCATTCGGGACTCGGCCTACGAGCAGTACTTC.

J is TRBJ2-7 and V is TRBV25-1, with D possibly TRBD1 on 7 matching bases. CDR1 is MGHDK and CDR2 is SYGVNS in the germline V gene. V lost 11 bases to trimming and J lost 3 bases, with 23 bases between them. The CDR3 is made up of 15 amino acids. This CDR3 reads CAPLPVGRGDYEQYF. The CDR3 DNA reads TGTGCCCCCCTGCCAGTAGGCAGGGGGGACTACGAGCAGTACTTC.

The chain uses TRBV5-1 and TRBJ2-2; 10 bases map to TRBD2. The CDR3 covers 16 residues. V shed 4 bases, J shed 3 bases, and the junction held 6 bases outside the gene matches. The germline V gene has CDR1 SGHRS and CDR2 YFSETQ. CDR3 nucleotide sequence: TGCGCCAGCAGCCGAACTAGCGGGGTGGACACCGGGGAGCTGTTTTTT. It translates to CASSRTSGVDTGELFF.

The chain links TRBV7-3 to TRBJ2-2; D remains ambiguous. The CDR3 is made up of 15 amino acids. V shed 5 bases and J shed 8 bases, with 18 bases lying between them. Germline CDR1 is SGHTA and CDR2 is FQGTGA. The CDR3 DNA sequence: TGTGCCAGCAGCCCAGCCGGGTCCAGTGGGGGGGAGCTGTTTTTT. Translated, it gives CASSPAGSSGGELFF. The entire variable domain, with the rest obtained from reference TRBV7-3 and TRBJ2-2, is as follows: GAGVSQTPSNKVTEKGKYVELRCDPISGHTALYWYRQSLGQGPEFLIYFQGTGAADDSGLPNDRFFAVRPEGSVSTLKIQRTERGDSAVYLCASSPAGSSGGELFFGEGSRLTVL.

The J gene is TRBJ2-7, the V gene TRBV28; 11 bases align to TRBD1. This CDR3 contains 16 residues. V shed 3 bases, J shed 0 bases, and the junction held 4 bases outside the gene matches. The germline V gene has CDR1 MDHEN and CDR2 SYDVKM. CDR3 loop: CASSLGQGDYSYEQYF. The CDR3 DNA is TGTGCCAGCAGTTTGGGACAGGGGGATTACTCCTACGAGCAGTACTTC.

The gene calls are TRBV5-6 and TRBJ2-7, with TRBD1 matching 8 bases. Trimming cost V 5 bases and J 7 bases; bases outside gene matches: 5. The CDR3 sequence is 12 residues long. CDR1 and CDR2 from the germline V gene are SGHDT and YYEEEE. The DNA of the CDR3 is TGTGCCAGCAGTGGACAGGGTGGTGAGCAGTACTTC. It codes for CASSGQGGEQYF.

This clone occurred a few times. The CDR3 coding sequence is TGTGCCAGCAGCTGGGGGACAGGGGATGGCTACACCTTC. Translated: CASSWGTGDGYTF. The V gene is TRBV7-3, the J gene TRBJ1-2; TRBD1 aligns across 10 bases. Per the germline V gene, CDR1 is SGHTA and CDR2 is FQGTGA. The CDR3 has 13 amino acids. The V and J ends lost 4 bases and 6 bases, in that order; junction bases with no gene match: 2.

The rearrangement links TRBV7-9 to TRBJ2-7; D is ambiguous. Deletions cut 5 bases from V and 3 bases from J, with 14 bases between. Germline V gene data show CDR1 as SEHNR and CDR2 as FQNEAQ (reference sequence). The CDR3 runs to 14 residues. The CDR3 is CASSPSNSGYEQYF. CDR3 DNA: TGTGCCAGCAGCCCATCCAATTCAGGCTACGAGCAGTACTTC.

The V gene is TRBV5-8, the J gene TRBJ2-5, with D possibly called TRBD1 or TRBD2 (5 bases each). Per the germline V gene, CDR1 is SGHTS and CDR2 is YDEGEE. This CDR3 spans 17 amino acids. V shed 0 bases and J shed 1 base, with 16 bases lying between them. CDR3: CASSLGLGPNSQETQYF. The CDR3 coding sequence is TGTGCCAGCAGCTTGGGGCTGGGACCGAATTCCCAAGAGACCCAGTACTTC.